This T cell receptor (beta chain) was sequenced during a study of blood T cell repertoires in COVID-19. Study details: Material from acute and convalescent COVID-19 was sourced from the United States, Italy and Spain. T cells, B-cell-depleted T cells, or PBMCs supplied cDNA or gDNA.

Germline V CDR1 and CDR2: ENHRY, SYGVKD. V lost 0 bases, J lost 6 bases, and 15 bases lay in between. This CDR3 is built from 15 residues. The assay was immunoSEQ multiplex PCR, and TCRdb's table has in-frame clones only and misses some. The data hold under 85,000 clones, with more than 70% observed a single time. The rearrangement uses TRBV10-3 and TRBJ2-7, with D possibly TRBD2 on 6 matching bases. Sequenced input: peripheral blood. This clonotype was obtained from a man aged 80 or over with active or convalescent COVID-19. This CDR3 is CAISESNGDWVEQYF. The CDR3 coding sequence is TGTGCCATCAGTGAGTCGAATGGGGACTGGGTCGAGCAGTACTTC.